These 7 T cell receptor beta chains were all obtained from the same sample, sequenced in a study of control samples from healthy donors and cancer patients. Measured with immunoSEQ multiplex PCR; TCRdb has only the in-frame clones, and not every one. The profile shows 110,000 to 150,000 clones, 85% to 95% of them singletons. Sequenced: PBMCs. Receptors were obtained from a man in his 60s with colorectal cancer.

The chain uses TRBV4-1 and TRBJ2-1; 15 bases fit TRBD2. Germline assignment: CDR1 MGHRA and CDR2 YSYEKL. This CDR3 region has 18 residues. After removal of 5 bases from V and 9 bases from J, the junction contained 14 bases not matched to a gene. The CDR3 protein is CASSRERTSGGAKGEQFF. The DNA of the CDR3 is TGCGCCAGCAGCAGGGAGCGGACTAGCGGGGGGGCAAAGGGTGAGCAGTTCTTC.

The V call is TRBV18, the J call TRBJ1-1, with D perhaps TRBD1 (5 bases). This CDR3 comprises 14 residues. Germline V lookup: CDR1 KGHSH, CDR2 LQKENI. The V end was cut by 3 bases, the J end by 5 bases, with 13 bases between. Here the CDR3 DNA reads TGTGCCAGCTCACCCCGGGACCAGTCGACTGAAGCTTTCTTT. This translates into CASSPRDQSTEAFF.

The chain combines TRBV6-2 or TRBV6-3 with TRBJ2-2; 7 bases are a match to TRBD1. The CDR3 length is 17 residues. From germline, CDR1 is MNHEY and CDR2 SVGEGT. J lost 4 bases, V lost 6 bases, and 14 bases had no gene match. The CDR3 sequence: CASSWDSSDPGTGELFF. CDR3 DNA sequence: TGTGCCAGCAGCTGGGACAGCTCCGACCCCGGCACCGGGGAGCTGTTTTTT.

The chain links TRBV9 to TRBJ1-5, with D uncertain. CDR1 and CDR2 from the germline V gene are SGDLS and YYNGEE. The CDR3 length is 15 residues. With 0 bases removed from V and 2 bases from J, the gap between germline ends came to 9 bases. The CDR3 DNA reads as TGTGCCAGCAGCGTAGATTCCCGCGGCAATCAGCCCCAGCATTTT. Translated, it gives CASSVDSRGNQPQHF.

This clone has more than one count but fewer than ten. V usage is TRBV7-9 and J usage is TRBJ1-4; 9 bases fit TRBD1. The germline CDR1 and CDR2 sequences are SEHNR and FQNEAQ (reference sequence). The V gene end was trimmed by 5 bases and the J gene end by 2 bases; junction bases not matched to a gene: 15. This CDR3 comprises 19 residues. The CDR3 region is CASSLPDRGSPPTNEKLFF. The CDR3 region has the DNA TGTGCCAGCAGCCTACCCGACAGGGGGAGCCCCCCCACTAATGAAAAACTGTTTTTT.

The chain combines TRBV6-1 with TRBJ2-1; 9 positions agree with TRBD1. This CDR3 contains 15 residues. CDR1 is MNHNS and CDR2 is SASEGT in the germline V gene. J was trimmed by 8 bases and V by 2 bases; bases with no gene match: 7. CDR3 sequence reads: CASSEWDRVSDEQFF. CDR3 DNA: TGTGCCAGCAGTGAATGGGACAGGGTTTCGGATGAGCAGTTCTTC.

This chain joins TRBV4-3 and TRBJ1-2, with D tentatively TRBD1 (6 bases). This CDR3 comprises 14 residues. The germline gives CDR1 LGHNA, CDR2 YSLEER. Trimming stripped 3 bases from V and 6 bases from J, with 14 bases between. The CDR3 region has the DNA TGCGCCAGCAGCCAGGGAAGGGGGGCAGATGGCTACACCTTC. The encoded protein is CASSQGRGADGYTF.